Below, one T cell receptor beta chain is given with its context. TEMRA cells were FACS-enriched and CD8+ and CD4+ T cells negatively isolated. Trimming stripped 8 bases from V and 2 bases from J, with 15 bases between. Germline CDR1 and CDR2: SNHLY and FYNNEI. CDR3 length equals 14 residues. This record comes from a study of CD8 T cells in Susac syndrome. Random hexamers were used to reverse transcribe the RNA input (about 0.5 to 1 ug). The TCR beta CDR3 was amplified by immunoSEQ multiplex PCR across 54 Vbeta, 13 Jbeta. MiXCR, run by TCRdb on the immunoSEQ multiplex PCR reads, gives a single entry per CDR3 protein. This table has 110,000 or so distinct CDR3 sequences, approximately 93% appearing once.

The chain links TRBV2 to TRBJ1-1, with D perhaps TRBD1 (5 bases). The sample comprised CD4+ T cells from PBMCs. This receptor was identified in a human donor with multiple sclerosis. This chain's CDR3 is CASGGRGVNTEAFF. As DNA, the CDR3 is TGTGCCAGCGGGGGGAGGGGAGTTAACACTGAAGCTTTCTTT.